The present T cell receptor (beta chain) was sequenced within a study of tumor-infiltrating lymphocytes in primary liver carcinoma. Study-wide background: All patients, whether men or women, fell within 30 to 69 years of age. Samples produced roughly 3.5 to 7.13 million productive TCRbeta reads, comparable across tissue types.

Findings of the study overall: Tumor-adjacent and tumor-blood pairs shared less of their repertoires than tumor region pairs shared.

Starting material of 500 ng total RNA yielded TCR beta cDNA via a constant-region primer. Each TCR beta library was derived from three nested multiplex PCR rounds that employed slightly modified ARM-PCR. The two initial PCR rounds, around 10 cycles each, used TRBV1-TRBV30 forward and C-beta reverse primers. MiXCR, run by TCRdb on the multiplex PCR reads, gives a single entry per CDR3 protein. The sample includes 40,000 or so distinct CDR3 sequences, approximately 82% of them seen just once. The roughly 17-32 mg bulk tissue piece was not sorted before simultaneous RNA and DNA extraction. The CDR3 totals 15 residues. CDR1 LGHNA and CDR2 YSLEER come from the germline V gene. With respect to this clonotype: Its antigen is as yet unknown.

V gene TRBV4-3 combines with J gene TRBJ2-7; 7 bases agree with TRBD1. The source is a man aged 35-49 years with primary liver carcinoma and hepatitis B virus infection. Sequencing input: tumor-adjacent normal liver tissue. CDR3 coding DNA: TGCGTCAGTAGCCAAGATACGGGGACAGTAGACGCGGAGTACTTC. It encodes CVSSQDTGTVDAEYF.